This TCR beta chain derives from a study of T-cell reconstitution after alpha-beta-depleted transplantation in children. This clonotype appeared many times. Its specificity is unknown. Regarding the study as a whole: High day-60 TCRbeta diversity in some patients came from surviving recipient T cells and thymic progenitors. After transplant, at about two months, alpha-beta T cells were reportedly derived from several hundred expanded graft clones. Once a year had passed after transplant, T-cell counts and diversity came mostly from newly produced T cells.

Unique molecular identifiers were built into the TCRbeta library. TCRdb redid the calling of the PCR reads with MiXCR, one entry per CDR3 protein. The sample includes roughly 280,000 distinct CDR3 sequences, more than 9% of them seen just once. Sequencing was performed on peripheral blood, taken 180 days after TCRalphabeta/CD19-depleted stem cell transplant. The receptor's source is a male patient aged 2-15 years who had a stem cell transplant for chronic granulomatous disease, so the T cells may come from the graft donor.

The CDR3 DNA reads TGTGCCAGTAGTACCCTGGACAGGGACTATGGCTACACCTTC. Amino acids: CASSTLDRDYGYTF. This chain uses TRBV19 with TRBJ1-2, with TRBD1 identical over 8 bases. The CDR3 loop spans 14 amino acids. With 4 bases clipped from V and 3 bases from J, the junction kept 4 bases outside the gene matches. Germline V lookup: CDR1 LNHDA, CDR2 SQIVND (reference sequence).